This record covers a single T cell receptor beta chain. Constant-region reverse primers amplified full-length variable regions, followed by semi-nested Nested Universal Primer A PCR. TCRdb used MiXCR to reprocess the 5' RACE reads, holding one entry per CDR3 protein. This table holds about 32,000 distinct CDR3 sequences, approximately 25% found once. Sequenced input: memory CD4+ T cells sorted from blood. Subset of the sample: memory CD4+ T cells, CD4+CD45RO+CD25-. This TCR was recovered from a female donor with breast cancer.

Here the CDR3 DNA reads TGTGCCGTCGGGGCGGGGGGGCCCGGGGAGCTGTTTTTT. Encoded protein: CAVGAGGPGELFF. The chain is built from TRBV12-3 or TRBV12-4 and TRBJ2-2, with 9 positions matching TRBD2. After removal of 11 bases from V and 6 bases from J, the junction contained 7 bases not matched to a gene. The CDR3 sequence is 13 residues long.